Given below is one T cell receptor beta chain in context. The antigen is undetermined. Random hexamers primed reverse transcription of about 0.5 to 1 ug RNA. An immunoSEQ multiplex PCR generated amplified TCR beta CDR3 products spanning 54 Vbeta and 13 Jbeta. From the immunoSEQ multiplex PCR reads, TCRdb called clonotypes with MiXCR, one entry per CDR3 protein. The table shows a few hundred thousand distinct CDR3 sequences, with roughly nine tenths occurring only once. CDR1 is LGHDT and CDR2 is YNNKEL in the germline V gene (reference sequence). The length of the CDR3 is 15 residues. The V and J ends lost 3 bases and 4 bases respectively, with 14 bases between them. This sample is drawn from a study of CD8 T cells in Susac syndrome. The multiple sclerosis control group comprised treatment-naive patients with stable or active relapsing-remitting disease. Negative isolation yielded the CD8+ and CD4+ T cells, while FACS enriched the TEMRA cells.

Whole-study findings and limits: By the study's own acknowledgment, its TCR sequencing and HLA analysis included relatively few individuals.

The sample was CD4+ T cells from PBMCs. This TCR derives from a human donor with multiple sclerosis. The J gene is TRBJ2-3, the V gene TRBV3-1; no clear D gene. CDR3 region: CASSQGFLTSDTQYF. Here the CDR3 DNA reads TGTGCCAGCAGCCAGGGGTTTCTGACGTCAGATACGCAGTATTTT.